The rows below give T cell receptor beta chains drawn from one sample of a study of blood T cell repertoires in COVID-19. TCRdb keeps only in-frame clones here, not all; method: immunoSEQ multiplex PCR. The sample comprises a few hundred thousand clones, 85% to 90% of which are singletons, and 2.2% rests with the top ten. Material for sequencing was peripheral blood. The receptor set was obtained from a woman in her forties or fifties with acute or convalescent COVID-19. The CDR3 runs from the conserved cysteine through the conserved F or W. The D gene is left open where the match is weak. Not all rows give a size; the values are once, few, many and, for expanded clones, a class.

j_call: TRBJ1-1; v_call: TRBV6-5; d_call: TRBD1; clone_size: few; cdr3_nt: TGTGCCAGCAGTCCCACAGGGGGCTACACTGAAGCTTTCTTT; cdr3_aa: CASSPTGGYTEAFF
j_call: TRBJ1-1; v_call: TRBV5-1; d_call: TRBD1; clone_size: -; cdr3_nt: TGCGCCAGCAGCATACAGGGGATGCGGGACACTGAAGCTTTCTTT; cdr3_aa: CASSIQGMRDTEAFF
j_call: TRBJ2-7; v_call: TRBV5-1; d_call: TRBD2; clone_size: -; cdr3_nt: TGCGCCAGCAGCCCCCAGACTAGCGGGCTACCCTACGAGCAGTACTTC; cdr3_aa: CASSPQTSGLPYEQYF
j_call: TRBJ1-6; v_call: TRBV19; d_call: -; clone_size: -; cdr3_nt: TGTGCCAGTAGTTCCGATTGGGGGGATTCACCCCTCCACTTT; cdr3_aa: CASSSDWGDSPLHF
j_call: TRBJ2-7; v_call: TRBV27; d_call: TRBD1; clone_size: -; cdr3_nt: TGTGCCAGCAGCCCACGGGCAGGGGGTGAGGGCTACGAGCAGTACTTC; cdr3_aa: CASSPRAGGEGYEQYF
j_call: TRBJ2-2; v_call: TRBV9; d_call: -; clone_size: -; cdr3_nt: TGTGCCAGCAGCTCCGAGGGGGAAACCGGGGAGCTGTTTTTT; cdr3_aa: CASSSEGETGELFF
j_call: TRBJ1-6; v_call: TRBV18; d_call: TRBD1; clone_size: -; cdr3_nt: TGTGCCAGCTCCCGGGACAGGGGAGGTTCACCCCTCCACTTT; cdr3_aa: CASSRDRGGSPLHF
j_call: TRBJ2-7; v_call: TRBV18; d_call: TRBD2; clone_size: -; cdr3_nt: TGTGCCAGCTCACCACCGACTAGCGGGGGCTCCTACGAGCAGTACTTC; cdr3_aa: CASSPPTSGGSYEQYF
j_call: TRBJ1-1; v_call: TRBV3-1/TRBV3-2; d_call: -; clone_size: once; cdr3_nt: TGTGCCAGCAGCCAAGATGACAATTGGACTGAAGCTTTCTTT; cdr3_aa: CASSQDDNWTEAFF
j_call: TRBJ2-7; v_call: TRBV5-1; d_call: -; clone_size: -; cdr3_nt: TGCGCCAGCAGCGCGGACACCGACTACGAGCAGTACTTC; cdr3_aa: CASSADTDYEQYF
j_call: TRBJ2-7; v_call: TRBV30; d_call: TRBD1; clone_size: -; cdr3_nt: TGTGCCTGGGGCGGGGACAGGGACTTCTTGTACGAGCAGTACTTC; cdr3_aa: CAWGGDRDFLYEQYF
j_call: TRBJ1-1; v_call: TRBV10-2; d_call: TRBD1; clone_size: medium-sized; cdr3_nt: TGCGCCAGCACCCAACGGACAGGGGGTGAGACTGAAGCTTTCTTT; cdr3_aa: CASTQRTGGETEAFF
j_call: TRBJ2-1; v_call: TRBV19; d_call: -; clone_size: -; cdr3_nt: TGTGCCAGTAGTACATACAATGAGCAGTTCTTC; cdr3_aa: CASSTYNEQFF
j_call: TRBJ1-1; v_call: TRBV6-5; d_call: TRBD1; clone_size: once; cdr3_nt: TGTGCCAGCAGTTCACGGGACAGGGGGATTGAAGCTTTCTTT; cdr3_aa: CASSSRDRGIEAFF
j_call: TRBJ1-1; v_call: TRBV18; d_call: -; clone_size: -; cdr3_nt: TGTGCCAGCTCACCACCACTGTCCGGGACAATGAACACTGAAGCTTTCTTT; cdr3_aa: CASSPPLSGTMNTEAFF
j_call: TRBJ2-7; v_call: TRBV4-3; d_call: TRBD1; clone_size: -; cdr3_nt: TGCGCCAGCAGCACAGTGCCCGGACAGGTACTATACGAGCAGTACTTC; cdr3_aa: CASSTVPGQVLYEQYF
j_call: TRBJ2-6; v_call: TRBV7-3; d_call: TRBD1; clone_size: -; cdr3_nt: TGTGCCAGCAGCTTAAAGTCAGGGGGCGCTACTGGGGCCAACGTCCTGACTTTC; cdr3_aa: CASSLKSGGATGANVLTF
j_call: TRBJ1-3; v_call: TRBV30; d_call: -; clone_size: once; cdr3_nt: TGTGCCTGGACACTTTATGGAAACACCATATATTTT; cdr3_aa: CAWTLYGNTIYF
j_call: TRBJ2-7; v_call: TRBV29-1; d_call: TRBD2; clone_size: -; cdr3_nt: TGCAGCGTCGAGCGGGAGGGGGGCTCCTACGAGCAGTACTTC; cdr3_aa: CSVEREGGSYEQYF
j_call: TRBJ2-3; v_call: TRBV18; d_call: TRBD2; clone_size: -; cdr3_nt: TGTGCCAGCTCACCACGACTAGCGGACGGAGGAGGGACAGATACGCAGTATTTT; cdr3_aa: CASSPRLADGGGTDTQYF
j_call: TRBJ2-3; v_call: TRBV6-5; d_call: TRBD2; clone_size: -; cdr3_nt: TGTGCCACGGGACTATCTGATACGCAGTATTTT; cdr3_aa: CATGLSDTQYF
j_call: TRBJ2-4; v_call: TRBV6-5; d_call: -; clone_size: -; cdr3_nt: TGTGCCAGCAGTTACGCGGGGACTCTAGCCAAAAACATTCAGTACTTC; cdr3_aa: CASSYAGTLAKNIQYF
j_call: TRBJ1-1; v_call: TRBV5-1; d_call: -; clone_size: -; cdr3_nt: TGCGCCAGCAGCTTGTCAGGCACTGAAGCTTTCTTT; cdr3_aa: CASSLSGTEAFF
j_call: TRBJ2-4; v_call: TRBV6-1; d_call: -; clone_size: -; cdr3_nt: TGTGCCAGCAGTGAGGCAGGGGCGGACAAAAACATTCAGTACTTC; cdr3_aa: CASSEAGADKNIQYF
j_call: TRBJ2-7; v_call: TRBV3-1/TRBV3-2; d_call: -; clone_size: -; cdr3_nt: TGTGCCAGCAGCCGTAACCCTGTTCAGACAGAGCAGTACTTC; cdr3_aa: CASSRNPVQTEQYF
j_call: TRBJ2-5; v_call: TRBV6-4; d_call: -; clone_size: -; cdr3_nt: TGTGCCAGCAGTGGGACACCCGAGACCCAGTACTTC; cdr3_aa: CASSGTPETQYF
j_call: TRBJ2-7; v_call: TRBV6-2/TRBV6-3; d_call: -; clone_size: -; cdr3_nt: TGTGCCAGCAGTTACTGGGACTCAACCTACGAGCAGTACTTC; cdr3_aa: CASSYWDSTYEQYF